These 28 T cell receptor beta chains originate from one sample sequenced in a study of human T cells and chemical hapten exposure. The time point: patch test 1, 2 weeks after DPC sensitization. Documented treatment: therapeutic diphenylcyclopropenone sensitization with weekly scalp DPC. Each CDR3 protein is one row after TCRdb ran MiXCR on the RACE reads. The table shows 300,000 to 350,000 distinct CDR3 sequences, with approximately 6.3% occurring only once. The source material was whole blood, sampled in connection with sensitization to the hapten diphenylcyclopropenone (DPC). The receptor source for this set is a woman aged 18-35 years with alopecia areata. Some clones in this sample may be carry-over from other donors' samples.

This clonotype showed up many times. The rearrangement links TRBV6-4 to TRBJ2-1; the match to TRBD1 covers 7 bases. CDR3 length: 12 amino acids. Trimming at V came to 1 base and at J to 10 bases, leaving 1 base not matched to a gene. Germline V lookup: CDR1 MRHNA, CDR2 SNTAGT. CDR3 sequence: CASSDWTGEQFF. The CDR3 nucleotides are TGTGCCAGCAGTGACTGGACAGGAGAGCAGTTCTTC.

This clonotype was seen a few times. The V and J genes are TRBV3-1 and TRBJ2-7; D tentatively reads TRBD1 or TRBD2 (5 bases each). This CDR3 comprises 16 residues. Germline assignment: CDR1 LGHDT and CDR2 YNNKEL (reference sequence). Trimming pared 4 bases from V and 0 bases from J, leaving 16 bases between. CDR3 coding DNA: TGTGCCAGCAGCCGTCACCGGGACGCTCTCTCCTACGAGCAGTACTTC. Translating gives CASSRHRDALSYEQYF.

The chain recombines TRBV6-6 with TRBJ1-5; maybe TRBD1 (5 bases). The CDR3 loop spans 14 amino acids. CDR1 is MNHNY, CDR2 SVGAGI, per germline (reference sequence). V was trimmed by 10 bases and J by 3 bases, leaving 16 bases between them. The CDR3 is CAISKRGTNQPQHF. As DNA, the CDR3 is TGTGCCATCTCGAAACGGGGGACCAATCAGCCCCAGCATTTT.

This clonotype occurred many times. The chain recombines TRBV24-1 with TRBJ2-2; 9 bases fit TRBD2. Germline CDR1 is KGHDR and CDR2 is SFDVKD. This CDR3 is 14 amino acids long. Trimming took 7 bases from V and 8 from J; bases not matched to a gene: 7. The chain's CDR3 is CATSSGLATGELFF. CDR3 nucleotide sequence: TGTGCCACCAGCTCAGGACTAGCGACAGGGGAGCTGTTTTTT.

The chain joins TRBV5-1 to TRBJ2-3; TRBD2 aligns across 11 bases. Germline values: CDR1 SGHRS, CDR2 YFSETQ. This CDR3 has 14 residues. V dropped 4 bases and J dropped 8; count of bases not matched to a gene: 6. This CDR3 is CASSIRLAGSTQYF. In DNA, the CDR3 is TGCGCCAGCAGCATAAGACTAGCGGGGAGTACGCAGTATTTT.

This clonotype was recorded a few times. The chain recombines TRBV6-5 with TRBJ1-3; D unclear. This CDR3 is 15 amino acids long. The germline V gene encodes CDR1 MNHEY and CDR2 SVGAGI. Deletions cut 6 bases from V and 1 base from J, with 13 bases between. The CDR3 DNA reads as TGTGCCAGCAGGGCTACCTACACGTCTGGAAACACCATATATTTT. This encodes CASRATYTSGNTIYF.

The gene calls are TRBV20-1 and TRBJ1-1, with D unresolved. V gave up 0 bases and J gave up 3 bases, with 17 bases separating them. This CDR3 spans 16 amino acids. Germline-derived CDR1 and CDR2 are DFQATT and SNEGSKA (reference sequence). CDR3 sequence reads: CSARDESRNVDTEAFF. CDR3 in DNA: TGCAGTGCTAGAGATGAAAGCCGAAACGTGGACACTGAAGCTTTCTTT.

This clonotype has a handful of counts. The V and J genes are TRBV7-6 and TRBJ2-7; D not certain. The CDR3 totals 15 residues. Germline V gene sequence: CDR1 SGHVS, CDR2 FNYEAQ. V dropped 1 base and J dropped 2 bases, with 12 bases sitting between them. CDR3: CASSLEPGNPYEQYF. CDR3 coding DNA: TGTGCCAGCAGCTTAGAGCCAGGCAACCCCTACGAGCAGTACTTC. Supplemented by reference TRBV7-6 and TRBJ2-7, the full variable domain reads GAGVSQSPRYKVTKRGQDVALRCDPISGHVSLYWYRQALGQGPEFLTYFNYEAQQDKSGLPNDRFSAERPEGSISTLTIQRTEQRDSAMYRCASSLEPGNPYEQYFGPGTRLTVT.

Only a few counts were recorded for this clonotype. The rearrangement uses TRBV4-3 and TRBJ2-2, with D possibly matching TRBD1 (5 bases). The germline V and J ends were trimmed by 1 base and 2 bases, with 14 bases remaining between them. The CDR3 has 17 residues. Per the germline V gene, CDR1 is LGHNA and CDR2 is YSLEER. In DNA, the CDR3 is TGCGCCAGCAGCCAAGTTATTAGTGACAGTAACACCGGGGAGCTGTTTTTT. It specifies CASSQVISDSNTGELFF.

J is TRBJ2-3 and V is TRBV5-5, with 7 bases identical to TRBD2. The trim removed 0 bases at V and 6 bases at J, leaving 4 bases unmatched. CDR3 length: 14 residues. Germline CDR1 reads SGHKS; CDR2 reads YYEKEE (reference sequence). CDR3 DNA sequence: TGTGCCAGCAGCTTGGGGACTAGTGCTGATACGCAGTATTTT. This translates into CASSLGTSADTQYF.

V is TRBV29-1 and J is TRBJ1-4; D may be TRBD1 (5 bases). The length of the CDR3 is 13 residues. Looked up from germline, CDR1 is SQVTM and CDR2 is ANQGSEA. V was pared by 7 bases and J by 1 base, with 10 bases between. In nucleotides, the CDR3 is TGCAGCGCCTTGCAGGGAACTAATGAAAAACTGTTTTTT. Encoded protein: CSALQGTNEKLFF. The complete variable domain, with remaining parts taken from reference TRBV29-1 and TRBJ1-4, reads SAVISQKPSRDICQRGTSLTIQCQVDSQVTMMFWYRQQPGQSLTLIATANQGSEATYESGFVIDKFPISRPNLTFSTLTVSNMSPEDSSIYLCSALQGTNEKLFFGSGTQLSVL.

This clonotype was detected many times. The chain employs TRBV20-1 and TRBJ2-3; no firm D call. CDR1 is DFQATT and CDR2 is SNEGSKA in the germline V gene (reference sequence). This CDR3 comprises 14 residues. Trimming left V 2 bases short and J 2 bases short, with 11 bases between. This chain's CDR3 is CSARRVPATDTQYF. For the CDR3, the DNA is TGCAGTGCTAGACGGGTCCCAGCCACAGATACGCAGTATTTT.

The V call is TRBV4-2, the J call TRBJ2-5; possibly TRBD1 for D (6 bases). CDR1 and CDR2 from the germline V gene are LGHNA and YNFKEQ. The CDR3 is made up of 14 amino acids. Between the trimmed V and J ends, which lost 1 base and 7 bases, there was a span of 13 bases. In DNA form, the CDR3 reads TGTGCCAGCAGCCAAGTTGGGGGCGCAGGGACCCAGTACTTC. Protein sequence: CASSQVGGAGTQYF.

The rearrangement links TRBV15 to TRBJ2-3; tentative D call: TRBD1 (6 bases). The V and J ends lost 1 base and 1 base respectively, with 12 bases between them. The CDR3 is made up of 16 amino acids. Germline CDR1 reads LNHNV; CDR2 reads YYDKDF (reference sequence). The CDR3 DNA follows: TGTGCCACCAGCAGAGGGGGGCAGGGTGGCACAGATACGCAGTATTTT. Amino acid sequence: CATSRGGQGGTDTQYF.

This clonotype was seen more than once but under ten times. The rearrangement uses TRBV6-5 and TRBJ1-5; D remains unclear. CDR1 and CDR2 (germline): MNHEY, SVGAGI. Trimming took off 5 bases at V and 0 bases at J, with 11 bases between the two ends. The CDR3 runs 15 residues. The CDR3 DNA reads as TGTGCCAGCAGTCTCCAGAGTCATAGCAATCAGCCCCAGCATTTT. It specifies CASSLQSHSNQPQHF.

This clonotype has just a few counts. The chain links TRBV12-3 or TRBV12-4 to TRBJ1-3, with D unresolved. V lost 2 bases and J 1 base, leaving 6 bases between the germline ends. The CDR3 consists of 14 residues. CDR3 sequence reads: CASSLSWSGNTIYF. The DNA of the CDR3 is TGTGCCAGCAGTTTAAGCTGGTCTGGAAACACCATATATTTT.

This clonotype appeared many times. The chain uses TRBV2 and TRBJ1-5; possibly TRBD1 for D (6 bases). V was shortened by 4 bases and J by 2 bases, with 12 bases between the two germline ends. Germline V gene lookup returns CDR1 SNHLY and CDR2 FYNNEI. The CDR3 covers 15 residues. The CDR3 DNA sequence: TGTGCCAGCAGTGCCCTCAGGGGAGGCAATCAGCCCCAGCATTTT. This sequence encodes CASSALRGGNQPQHF.

This clonotype was observed a handful of times. The V and J genes are TRBV6-1 and TRBJ1-1, with a possible D match to TRBD1 (6 bases). This CDR3 has 18 residues. V was pared by 3 bases and J by 5 bases, with 25 bases between. Germline V CDR1 and CDR2: MNHNS, SASEGT. The CDR3 DNA is TGTGCCAGCAGTGATCCTTTTGGACAGACGAACCGTGTTACTGAAGCTTTCTTT. Residues: CASSDPFGQTNRVTEAFF.

The chain carries TRBV27 and TRBJ1-1; D is possibly TRBD1 (5 bases). Per the germline V gene, CDR1 is MNHEY and CDR2 is SMNVEV (reference sequence). V dropped 2 bases and J dropped 2 bases, with 12 bases sitting between them. The CDR3 spans 15 residues. CDR3 sequence (DNA): TGTGCCAGCAGTTTAAGGTGGGGGATTAACACTGAAGCTTTCTTT. Translated: CASSLRWGINTEAFF.

This clonotype occurred many times. The chain combines TRBV9 with TRBJ2-1; D unresolved. Deletions cut 0 bases from V and 1 base from J, with 11 bases between. The CDR3 spans 16 residues. Germline V gene lookup returns CDR1 SGDLS and CDR2 YYNGEE. The CDR3 here is CASSVDPDASYNEQFF. The CDR3 DNA follows: TGTGCCAGCAGCGTAGACCCGGACGCGTCCTACAATGAGCAGTTCTTC.

This clonotype was seen more than once but under ten times. The chain employs TRBV5-5 and TRBJ1-2; D is unresolved. CDR3 length: 13 residues. CDR1 SGHKS and CDR2 YYEKEE come from the germline V gene (reference sequence). Deletions cut 0 bases from V and 8 bases from J, with 11 bases between. Written as DNA, the CDR3 is TGTGCCAGCAGCTTGGTCGCTTCGAGGGGCTACACCTTC. It codes for CASSLVASRGYTF.

This clonotype appeared a few times. The V gene is TRBV6-2 or TRBV6-3, the J gene TRBJ1-5; the D gene is possibly TRBD1 (5 bases). The CDR3 runs to 15 residues. Germline CDR1 reads MNHEY; CDR2 reads SVGEGT. V lost 7 bases, J lost 3 bases, and 16 bases lay in between. The CDR3 here is CASTPTGDFNQPQHF. CDR3 DNA sequence: TGTGCCAGCACCCCCACGGGGGACTTCAATCAGCCCCAGCATTTT.

Many counts were recorded for this clonotype. The chain employs TRBV5-1 and TRBJ2-7, with D perhaps TRBD2 (6 bases). The V gene lost 7 bases and the J gene lost 1 base, with 15 bases spanning the gap. The CDR3 is 14 amino acids. Germline values: CDR1 SGHRS, CDR2 YFSETQ. The DNA of the CDR3 is TGCGCCAGCGGAAAAACGGGGAGGTCCTACGAGCAGTACTTC. Translated, it gives CASGKTGRSYEQYF.

This chain uses TRBV5-1 with TRBJ1-2, with D tentatively TRBD1 (6 bases). Trimming removed 5 bases from V and 6 bases from J, with 17 bases in between. CDR3 length: 14 residues. The germline V gene encodes CDR1 SGHRS and CDR2 YFSETQ. In DNA form, the CDR3 reads TGCGCCAGCAGAACAGACCAGGGGATAGATGGCTACACCTTC. This encodes CASRTDQGIDGYTF.

V is TRBV10-3 and J is TRBJ1-2, with 9 bases aligning to TRBD1. Losses at the gene ends were 2 bases for V and 1 base for J; bases not matched to a gene: 8. This CDR3 spans 17 amino acids. Germline CDR1 ENHRY, CDR2 SYGVKD. The CDR3 coding sequence is TGTGCCATCAGTGAGGCCGGGACAGGGCCTGTTAACTATGGCTACACCTTC. This encodes CAISEAGTGPVNYGYTF.

The table lists this clonotype with a few counts. The chain joins TRBV12-5 to TRBJ1-5, with D uncertain. Germline-derived CDR1 and CDR2 are LGHNT and FRNRAP. Trimming shortened V by 8 bases and J by 7 bases, and 12 bases separated the two germline ends. This CDR3 is built from 12 residues. The DNA of the CDR3 is TGTGCTAGTACCTGGGATGGGCAGCCCCAGCATTTT. Translation: CASTWDGQPQHF.

V usage is TRBV13 and J usage is TRBJ1-3; D remains unclear. V dropped 2 bases and J dropped 1 base, with 9 bases sitting between them. Germline CDR1 and CDR2: PRHDT and FYEKMQ (reference sequence). This CDR3 region has 15 residues. CDR3 residues: CASSLRQASGNTIYF. CDR3 DNA sequence: TGTGCCAGCAGCTTACGACAAGCGTCTGGAAACACCATATATTTT.

This clonotype was detected ten times or more. The CDR3 loop is CASSWGTVSEQYF. Written as DNA, the CDR3 is TGTGCCAGCAGTTGGGGGACGGTGTCCGAGCAGTACTTC. V usage is TRBV13 and J usage is TRBJ2-7, with D possibly called TRBD1 or TRBD2 (5 bases each). Trimming left V 6 bases short and J 6 bases short, with 15 bases between. This CDR3 has 13 amino acids. Germline assignment: CDR1 PRHDT and CDR2 FYEKMQ (reference sequence).